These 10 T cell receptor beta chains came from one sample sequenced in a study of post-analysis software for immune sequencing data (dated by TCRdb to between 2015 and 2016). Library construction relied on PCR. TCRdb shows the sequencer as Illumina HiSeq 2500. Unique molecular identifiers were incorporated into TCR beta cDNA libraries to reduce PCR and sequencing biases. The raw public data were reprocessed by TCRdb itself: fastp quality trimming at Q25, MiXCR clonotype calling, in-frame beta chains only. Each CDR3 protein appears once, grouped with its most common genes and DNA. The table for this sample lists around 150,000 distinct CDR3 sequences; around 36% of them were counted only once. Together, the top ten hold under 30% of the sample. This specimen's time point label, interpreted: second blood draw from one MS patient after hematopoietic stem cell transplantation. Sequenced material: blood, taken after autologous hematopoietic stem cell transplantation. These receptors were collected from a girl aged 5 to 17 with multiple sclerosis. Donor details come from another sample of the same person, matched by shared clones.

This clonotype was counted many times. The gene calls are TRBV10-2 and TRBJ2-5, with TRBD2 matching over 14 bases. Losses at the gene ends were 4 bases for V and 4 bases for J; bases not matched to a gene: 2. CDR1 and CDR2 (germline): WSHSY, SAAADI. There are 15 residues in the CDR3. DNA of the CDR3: TGCGCCAGCAGTGTGACTAGCGGGAGGGGAGAGACCCAGTACTTC. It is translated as CASSVTSGRGETQYF.

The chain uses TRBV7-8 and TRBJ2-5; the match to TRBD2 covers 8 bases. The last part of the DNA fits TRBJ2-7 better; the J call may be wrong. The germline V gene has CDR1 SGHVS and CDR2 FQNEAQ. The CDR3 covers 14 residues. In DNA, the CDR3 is TGTGCCAGCAGCTTATCTCCGGGAGGGGACGAGCAGTACTTC. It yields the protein CASSLSPGGDEQYF.

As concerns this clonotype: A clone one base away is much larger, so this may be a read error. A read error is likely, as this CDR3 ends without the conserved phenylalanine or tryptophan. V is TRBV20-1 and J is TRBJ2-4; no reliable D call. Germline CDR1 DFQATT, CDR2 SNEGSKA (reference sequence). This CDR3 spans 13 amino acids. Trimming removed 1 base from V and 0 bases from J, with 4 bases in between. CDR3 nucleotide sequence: TGCAGTGCTAGAGGGACAGCCAAAAACATTCAGTACTGC. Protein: CSARGTAKNIQYC.

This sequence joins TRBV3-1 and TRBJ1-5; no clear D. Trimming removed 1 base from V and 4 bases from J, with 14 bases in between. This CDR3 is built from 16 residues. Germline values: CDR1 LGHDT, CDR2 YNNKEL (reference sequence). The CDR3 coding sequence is TGTGCCAGCAGCCAAGGCTCTGGGAGTCGTAATCAGCCCCAGCATTTT. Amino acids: CASSQGSGSRNQPQHF.

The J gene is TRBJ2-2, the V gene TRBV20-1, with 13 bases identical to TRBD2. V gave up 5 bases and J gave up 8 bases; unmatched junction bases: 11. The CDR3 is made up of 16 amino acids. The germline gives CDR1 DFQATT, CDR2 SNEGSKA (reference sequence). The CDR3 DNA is TGCAGTGCTCAGGATTGGACTAGCGGGAGCGCTGGGGAGCTGTTTTTT. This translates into CSAQDWTSGSAGELFF.

CDR3 residues: CASSELSGGGETQYF. The CDR3 nucleotides are TGTGCCAGCAGTGAGCTTAGCGGGGGTGGGGAGACCCAGTACTTC. V is TRBV6-1 and J is TRBJ2-5; 9 bases line up with TRBD2. Germline assignment: CDR1 MNHNS and CDR2 SASEGT. This CDR3 comprises 15 residues. V lost 3 bases, J lost 5 bases, and 7 bases stayed unmatched.

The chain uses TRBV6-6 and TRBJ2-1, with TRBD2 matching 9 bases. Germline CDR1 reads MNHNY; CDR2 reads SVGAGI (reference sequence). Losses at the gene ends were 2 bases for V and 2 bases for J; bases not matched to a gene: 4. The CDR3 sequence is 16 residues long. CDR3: CASSYVTSGPYNEQFF. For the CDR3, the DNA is TGTGCCAGCAGTTACGTCACTAGCGGGCCCTACAATGAGCAGTTCTTC.

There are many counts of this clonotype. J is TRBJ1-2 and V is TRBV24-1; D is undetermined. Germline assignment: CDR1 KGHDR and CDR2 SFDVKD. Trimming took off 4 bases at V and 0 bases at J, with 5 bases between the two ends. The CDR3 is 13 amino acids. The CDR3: CATSDEANYGYTF. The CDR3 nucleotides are TGTGCCACCAGTGACGAAGCTAACTATGGCTACACCTTC.

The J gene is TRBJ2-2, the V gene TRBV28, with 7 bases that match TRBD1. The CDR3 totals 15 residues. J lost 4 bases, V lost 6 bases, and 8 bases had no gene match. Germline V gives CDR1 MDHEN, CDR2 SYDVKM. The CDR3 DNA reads TGTGCCAGCAGATTCCAGGGGGAAATCACCGGGGAGCTGTTTTTT. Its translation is CASRFQGEITGELFF. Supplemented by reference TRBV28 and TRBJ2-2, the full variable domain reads DVKVTQSSRYLVKRTGEKVFLECVQDMDHENMFWYRQDPGLGLRLIYFSYDVKMKEKGDIPEGYSVSREKKERFSLILESASTNQTSMYLCASRFQGEITGELFFGEGSRLTVL.

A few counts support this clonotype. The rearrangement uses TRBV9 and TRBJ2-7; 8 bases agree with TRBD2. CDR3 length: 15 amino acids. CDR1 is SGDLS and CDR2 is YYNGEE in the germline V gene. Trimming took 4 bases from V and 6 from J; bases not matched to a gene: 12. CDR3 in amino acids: CASSTRAGEGVEQYF. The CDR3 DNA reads TGTGCCAGCAGCACCCGAGCGGGAGAGGGGGTCGAGCAGTACTTC.